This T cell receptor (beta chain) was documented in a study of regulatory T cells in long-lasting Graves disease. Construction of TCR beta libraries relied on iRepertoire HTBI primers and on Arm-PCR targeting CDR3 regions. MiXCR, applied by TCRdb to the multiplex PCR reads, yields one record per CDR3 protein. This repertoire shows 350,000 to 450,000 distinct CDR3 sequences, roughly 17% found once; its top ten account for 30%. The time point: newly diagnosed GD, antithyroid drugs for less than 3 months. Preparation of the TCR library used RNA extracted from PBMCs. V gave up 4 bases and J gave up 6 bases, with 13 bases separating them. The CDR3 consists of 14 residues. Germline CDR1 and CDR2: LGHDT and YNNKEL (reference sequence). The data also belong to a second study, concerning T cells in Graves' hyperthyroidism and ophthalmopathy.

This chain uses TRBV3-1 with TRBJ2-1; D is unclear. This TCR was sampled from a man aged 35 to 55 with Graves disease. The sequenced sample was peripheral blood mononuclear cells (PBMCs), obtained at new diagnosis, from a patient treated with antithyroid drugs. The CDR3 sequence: CASSLYFPGNEQFF. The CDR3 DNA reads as TGTGCCAGCAGCCTGTACTTCCCGGGCAATGAGCAGTTCTTC.